The sample holds one count of the clone carrying this T cell receptor (beta chain). Antigen: not known. These data are taken from a study of T cell responses to AZD1222 COVID-19 vaccine. Sequencing used immunoSEQ multiplex PCR; TCRdb keeps in-frame clones, though not all of them. This sample has 70,000 to 95,000 clones, with roughly nine tenths found just once. Study results and caveats: Vaccine-associated CD4 TCRs spanned spike, dominant at 160-218 and 743-854.

The CDR3 runs to 11 residues. Trimming pared 5 bases from V and 7 bases from J, leaving 8 bases between. Germline CDR1 MNHEY, CDR2 SVGEGT. The receptor was isolated from an adult in good health. The sequencing here drew on peripheral blood, taken on day 0 of MenACWY control vaccination. This sequence joins TRBV6-2 or TRBV6-3 and TRBJ1-2; no reliable D call. This chain's CDR3 is CASSRAGGYTF. The CDR3 bases are TGTGCCAGCAGTCGCGCGGGTGGCTACACCTTC.